The clone carrying this T cell receptor beta chain has more than one count but fewer than ten. As handled by the study authors: Estimates of nucleated cell counts were drawn from the amplification of reference gene primers. Assay used: immunoSEQ multiplex PCR; TCRdb lists only in-frame clones, some missing. V and J calls and clone size come straight from that table; D and trimming were deduced from the DNA. This sample has a few hundred thousand clones, with around 80% found just once. The germline V and J ends were trimmed by 0 bases and 3 bases, with 9 bases remaining between them. The CDR3 contains 13 residues. Germline CDR1 GTSNPN, CDR2 SVGIG (reference sequence). The data originate from a study of blood T cell repertoires in COVID-19. Looking at the study overall: Italy, Spain and the United States were the sources of the convalescent and acute COVID-19 samples. T cells, B-cell-depleted T cells, or PBMCs provided the cDNA or gDNA that served as material.

Sequences were obtained from peripheral blood. This chain uses TRBV30 with TRBJ2-7, with a weak D call TRBD1 (5 bases). The TCR sequence derives from a woman aged 50 to 60 with acute or convalescent COVID-19. CDR3 protein: CAWSVPQGYEQYV. The CDR3 bases are TGTGCCTGGAGTGTACCTCAGGGCTACGAGCAGTACGTC.